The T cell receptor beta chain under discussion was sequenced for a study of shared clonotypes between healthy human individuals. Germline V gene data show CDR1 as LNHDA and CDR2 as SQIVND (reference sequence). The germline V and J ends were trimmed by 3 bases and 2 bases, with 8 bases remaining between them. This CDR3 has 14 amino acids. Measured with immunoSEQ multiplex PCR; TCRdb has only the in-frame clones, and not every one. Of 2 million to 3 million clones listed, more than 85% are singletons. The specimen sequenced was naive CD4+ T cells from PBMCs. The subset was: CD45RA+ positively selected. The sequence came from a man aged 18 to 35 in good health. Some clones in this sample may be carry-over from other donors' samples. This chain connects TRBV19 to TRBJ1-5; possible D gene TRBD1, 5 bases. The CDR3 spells CASSILGGNQPQHF. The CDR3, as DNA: TGTGCCAGTAGTATTTTGGGGGGCAATCAGCCCCAGCATTTT.